This record concerns one T cell receptor beta chain sequence. Its cognate antigen is unknown. The data stem from a study of neoadjuvant anti-PD-1 for oral cavity cancer. Study findings and constraints: Greater tumor shrinkage accompanied bigger post-treatment sizes of preexisting clones.

Time point given: after neoadjuvant nivolumab, at surgical resection. Patients had newly diagnosed, untreated stage II-IVA oral cavity squamous cell carcinoma. Patients had HPV-negative, locally advanced oral cavity squamous cell carcinoma. Profiling relied on immunoSEQ multiplex PCR, and the TCRdb table lists in-frame clones only, not all of them. Among 20,000 to 25,000 clones listed, 25% to 35% were seen once. Sequences were derived from tumor tissue, sampled after nivolumab (anti-PD-1) treatment. The receptor was isolated from a person between 40 and 85 years old with oral cavity squamous cell carcinoma.

The CDR3 DNA reads TGTGCCAGCACATCAAACACCGGCTCCGGCTACACCTTC. Its protein product is CASTSNTGSGYTF. This chain joins TRBV27 and TRBJ1-2; no clear D. This CDR3 is 13 amino acids long. V was pared by 7 bases and J by 8 bases, with 17 bases between. Germline CDR1 is MNHEY and CDR2 is SMNVEV (reference sequence).